The T cell receptor beta chain described here comes from a study of T cell responses to AZD1222 COVID-19 vaccine. Findings of the study overall: The reported proportion of spike-specific TCRs targeting unmutated variant regions was nearly half. Spike as a whole was targeted by vaccine-associated CD4 TCRs, dominant at 160-218 and 743-854. At study baseline, merely over 5 AZD1222 recipients were seropositive.

Profiling relied on immunoSEQ multiplex PCR, and the TCRdb table lists in-frame clones only, not all of them. The table lists 92,000 or so clones, approximately 91% of them singletons. The sample holds a few counts of this clone. Its cognate antigen is unknown. V was trimmed by 1 base and J by 3 bases, leaving 10 bases between them. The CDR3 contains 15 residues. Germline V CDR1 and CDR2: SGHVS, FNYEAQ. The specimen was peripheral blood, collected 28 days after the second AZD1222 dose. The origin of this receptor is an adult who received the AZD1222 COVID-19 vaccine. The chain employs TRBV7-6 and TRBJ1-5, with D unresolved. The CDR3 protein is CASSLDEGPNQPQHF. CDR3 nucleotides: TGTGCCAGCAGCTTAGATGAGGGTCCCAATCAGCCCCAGCATTTT.